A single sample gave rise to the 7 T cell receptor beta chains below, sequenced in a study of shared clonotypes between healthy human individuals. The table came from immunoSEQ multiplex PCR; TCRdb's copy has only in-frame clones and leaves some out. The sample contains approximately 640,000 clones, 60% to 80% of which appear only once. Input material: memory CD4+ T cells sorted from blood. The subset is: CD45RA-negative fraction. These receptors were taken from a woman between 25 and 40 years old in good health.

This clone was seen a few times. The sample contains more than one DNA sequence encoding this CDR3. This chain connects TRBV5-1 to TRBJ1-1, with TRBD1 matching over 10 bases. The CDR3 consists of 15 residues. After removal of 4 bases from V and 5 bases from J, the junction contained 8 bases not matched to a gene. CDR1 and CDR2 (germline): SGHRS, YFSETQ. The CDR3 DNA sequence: TGCGCCAGCAGCACAAGACAGGGGGCGCGTACTGAAGCTTTCTTT. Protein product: CASSTRQGARTEAFF.

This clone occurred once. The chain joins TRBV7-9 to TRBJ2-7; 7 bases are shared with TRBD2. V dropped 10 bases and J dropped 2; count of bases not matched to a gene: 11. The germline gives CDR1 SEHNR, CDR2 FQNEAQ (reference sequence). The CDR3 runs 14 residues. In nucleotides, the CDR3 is TGTGCCACTATAAGGGAGGGACGAGCCTACGAGCAGTACTTC. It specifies CATIREGRAYEQYF.

The CDR3 sequence is CSARQSETQYF. In DNA form, the CDR3 reads TGCAGTGCTAGGCAGTCAGAGACCCAGTACTTC. The rearrangement joins TRBV20-1 to TRBJ2-5; D gene uncertain. The germline V gene encodes CDR1 DFQATT and CDR2 SNEGSKA (reference sequence). There are 11 residues in the CDR3. The V end lost 3 bases, the J end lost 4 bases, and 6 bases lay between the germline ends.

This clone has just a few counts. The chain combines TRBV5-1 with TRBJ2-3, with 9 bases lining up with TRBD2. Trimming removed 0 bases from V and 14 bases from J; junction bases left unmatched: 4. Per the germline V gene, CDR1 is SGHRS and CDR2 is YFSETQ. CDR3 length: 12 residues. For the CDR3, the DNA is TGCGCCAGCAGCTTGGGGGCGGGAGGGGCGTATTTT. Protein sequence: CASSLGAGGAYF.

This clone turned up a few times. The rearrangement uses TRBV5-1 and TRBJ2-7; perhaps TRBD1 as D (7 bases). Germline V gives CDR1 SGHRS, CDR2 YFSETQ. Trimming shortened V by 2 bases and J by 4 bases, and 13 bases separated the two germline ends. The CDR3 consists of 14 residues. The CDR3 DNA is TGCGCCAGCAGCTTTCAGGGGGGTAAATACGAGCAGTACTTC. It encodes CASSFQGGKYEQYF. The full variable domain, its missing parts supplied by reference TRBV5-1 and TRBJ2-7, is KAGVTQTPRYLIKTRGQQVTLSCSPISGHRSVSWYQQTPGQGLQFLFEYFSETQRNKGNFPGRFSGRQFSNSRSEMNVSTLELGDSALYLCASSFQGGKYEQYFGPGTRLTVT.

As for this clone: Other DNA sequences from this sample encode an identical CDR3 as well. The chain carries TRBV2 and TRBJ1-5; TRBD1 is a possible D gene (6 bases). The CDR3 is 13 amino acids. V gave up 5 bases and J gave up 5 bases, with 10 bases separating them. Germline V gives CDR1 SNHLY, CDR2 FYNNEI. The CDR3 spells CASSRTEDQPQHF. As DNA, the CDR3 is TGTGCCAGCAGTCGGACAGAGGATCAGCCCCAGCATTTT.

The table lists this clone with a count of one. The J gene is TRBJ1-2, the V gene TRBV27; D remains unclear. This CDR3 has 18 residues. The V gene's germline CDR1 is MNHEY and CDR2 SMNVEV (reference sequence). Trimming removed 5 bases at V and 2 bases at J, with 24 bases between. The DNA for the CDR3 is TGTGCCAGCAGTCGCGCCCGAGGGTCACAAGAGCTCAACTATGGCTACACCTTC. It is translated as CASSRARGSQELNYGYTF.